This TCR beta chain stems from a study of neurological immune-mediated disorders. The cDNA was generated by 5'RACE with 10-nucleotide random UMIs. TCRdb analysed the 5' RACE reads with MiXCR anew, one entry per CDR3 protein. Here the sample spans 90,000 to 100,000 distinct CDR3 sequences, 3.5% to 4% being singletons. This clonotype was observed at least ten times. The starting material, 2 million PBMCs stored at -80 C, gave rise to the unsorted libraries. The CDR3 has 15 residues. V shed 2 bases and J shed 6 bases, with 14 bases lying between them. From germline, CDR1 is SGHNT and CDR2 YENEEA. This sequence was found in a woman aged 18-30 years with multiple sclerosis. The chain is built from TRBV11-3 and TRBJ2-1; tentative D call: TRBD2 (6 bases). The source material was PBMCs. The CDR3 loop is CASSLSGRPTNEQFF. The CDR3 nucleotides are TGTGCCAGCAGCTTAAGTGGGAGGCCCACCAATGAGCAGTTCTTC.